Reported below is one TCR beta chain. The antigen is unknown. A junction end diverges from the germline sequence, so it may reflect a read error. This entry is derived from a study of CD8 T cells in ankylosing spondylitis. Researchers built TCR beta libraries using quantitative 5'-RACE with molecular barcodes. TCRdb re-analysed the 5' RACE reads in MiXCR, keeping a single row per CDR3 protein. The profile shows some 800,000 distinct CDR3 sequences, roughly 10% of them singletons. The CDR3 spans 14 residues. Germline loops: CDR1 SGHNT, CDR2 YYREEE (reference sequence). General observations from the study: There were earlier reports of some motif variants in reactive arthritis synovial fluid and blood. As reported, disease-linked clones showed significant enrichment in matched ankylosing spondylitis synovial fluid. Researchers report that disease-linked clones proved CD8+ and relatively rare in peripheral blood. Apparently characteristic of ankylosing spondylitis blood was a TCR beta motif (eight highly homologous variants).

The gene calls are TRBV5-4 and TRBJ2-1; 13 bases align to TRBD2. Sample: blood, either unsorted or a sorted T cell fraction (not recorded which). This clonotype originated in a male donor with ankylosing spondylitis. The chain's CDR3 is CASSSNRWTSGRIF. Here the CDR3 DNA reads TGTGCCAGCAGCTCTAACAGATGGACTAGCGGGAGAATCTTC. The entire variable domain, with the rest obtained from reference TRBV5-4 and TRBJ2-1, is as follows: ETGVTQSPTHLIKTRGQQVTLRCSSQSGHNTVSWYQQALGQGPQFIFQYYREEENGRGNFPPRFSGLQFPNYSSELNVNALELDDSALYLCASSSNRWTSGRIFGPGTRLTVL.